This T cell receptor (beta chain) was captured by sequencing in a study of blood T cells in healthy people across ages. With a J-beta primer mix and a sample-barcoded 5' primer, a second PCR ran about 7 to 11 cycles. TCRdb re-derived calls from the 5' RACE reads in MiXCR, one entry per CDR3 protein. The table includes around 2 million distinct CDR3 sequences, about 39% detected once. This clonotype occurred a few times. The origin of this receptor is a human donor in good health. Material for sequencing was blood.

DNA for the CDR3: TGTGCCAGCAGTGAAGGGAGGGGCAGGCAGCCCCAGCATTTT. Translated: CASSEGRGRQPQHF. The chain is built from TRBV6-1 and TRBJ1-5, with D possibly being TRBD1 (5 bases). V shed 1 base and J shed 7 bases, with 11 bases lying between them. The germline gives CDR1 MNHNS, CDR2 SASEGT. CDR3 size: 14 residues.